Given below is one TCR beta chain in context. Its antigen is as yet unknown. The data are from a study of CD8+CD57+ T cells in acquired aplastic anemia. Looking at the study overall: When averaged, DNA from sorted CD4+ and CD8+ cells came to approximately 3.2 ug.

CDR3 length: 12 amino acids. V was clipped by 3 bases and J by 2 bases, with 6 bases between them. Germline CDR1 reads SQVTM; CDR2 reads ANQGSEA. Study-wide results and caveats: The number of CD8+ CDR3 sequences shared by patients and controls was roughly 31.

According to the study, genomic DNA was the template for TCR beta VDJ and CDR3 profiling. TCRdb fed the reads into MiXCR, producing one record per CDR3 protein. Of 150,000 or so distinct CDR3 sequences listed, more than 45% are singletons. By flow cytometry, patients selected for sequencing had shown an expansion of CD8+CD57+ cells. This chain connects TRBV29-1 to TRBJ2-3; D remains unclear. This TCR derives from a human donor with aplastic anemia. Sequencing was done on a sample of sorted CD4+, CD8+, or CD8+CD57+ T cells (not recorded which) from PBMCs. In DNA, the CDR3 is TGCAGCGTTGAGTTGAACACAGATACGCAGTATTTT. Encoded protein: CSVELNTDTQYF.